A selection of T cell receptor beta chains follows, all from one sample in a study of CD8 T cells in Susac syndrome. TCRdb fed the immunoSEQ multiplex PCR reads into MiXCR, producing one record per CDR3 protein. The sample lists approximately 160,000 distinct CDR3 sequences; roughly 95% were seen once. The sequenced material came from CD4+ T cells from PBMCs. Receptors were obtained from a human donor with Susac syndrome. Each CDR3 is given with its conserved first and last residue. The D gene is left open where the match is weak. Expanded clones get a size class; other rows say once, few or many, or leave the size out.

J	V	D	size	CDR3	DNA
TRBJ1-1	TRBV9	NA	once	CASSERTDPSSGAFF	TGTGCCAGCAGCGAACGGACAGACCCGTCAAGCGGAGCTTTCTTT
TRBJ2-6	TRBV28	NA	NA	CASRISGANVLTF	TGTGCCAGCAGGATCTCTGGGGCCAACGTCCTGACTTTC
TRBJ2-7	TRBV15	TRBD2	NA	CATSRTGRGVDHEQYF	TGTGCCACCAGCAGAACCGGGCGGGGGGTTGACCACGAGCAGTACTTC
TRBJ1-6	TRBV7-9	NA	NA	CASSRFDGNSPLHF	TGTGCCAGCAGCCGATTCGACGGGAATTCACCCCTCCACTTT
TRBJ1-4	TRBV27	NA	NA	CASSFEGHGKLFF	TGTGCCAGCAGTTTTGAGGGTCACGGGAAACTGTTTTTT
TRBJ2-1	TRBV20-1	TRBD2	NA	CSATPIAGVSYNEQFF	TGCAGTGCTACCCCCATAGCGGGAGTATCCTACAATGAGCAGTTCTTC
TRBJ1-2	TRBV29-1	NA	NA	CGERGPLGGYTF	TGCGGAGAAAGGGGTCCTCTGGGTGGCTACACCTTC
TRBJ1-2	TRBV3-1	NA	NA	CASSQDGVAYGYTF	TGTGCCAGCAGCCAAGACGGGGTTGCCTATGGCTACACCTTC
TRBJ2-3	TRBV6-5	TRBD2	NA	CASSYSRLGGGDTQYF	TGTGCCAGCAGTTACTCGAGGTTGGGGGGAGGGGATACGCAGTATTTT
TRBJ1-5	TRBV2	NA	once	CASSVSVNQPQHF	TGTGCCAGCAGTGTTTCCGTCAATCAGCCCCAGCATTTT
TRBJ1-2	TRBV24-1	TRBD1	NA	CATGGQGNYGYTF	TGTGCCACTGGGGGACAGGGGAACTATGGCTACACCTTC
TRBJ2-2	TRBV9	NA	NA	CASSAQGLDTGELFF	TGTGCCAGCAGCGCCCAGGGGTTGGACACCGGGGAGCTGTTTTTT
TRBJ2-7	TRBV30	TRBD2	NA	CAWKNPGLAGDAYLQYF	TGTGCCTGGAAGAACCCGGGACTAGCGGGAGACGCCTACCTGCAGTACTTC
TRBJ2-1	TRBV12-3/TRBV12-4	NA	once	CASSPRGANLGYEQFF	TGTGCCAGCAGCCCTCGGGGGGCCAACCTTGGGTATGAGCAGTTCTTC
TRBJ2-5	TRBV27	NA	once	CATSKRPQETQYF	TGTGCCACCAGTAAACGGCCTCAAGAGACCCAGTACTTC
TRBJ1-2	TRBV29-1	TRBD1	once	CSAYRGYGYTF	TGCAGCGCCTACAGGGGCTATGGCTACACCTTC
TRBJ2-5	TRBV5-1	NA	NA	CASSMGQETQYF	TGCGCCAGCAGTATGGGGCAAGAGACCCAGTACTTC
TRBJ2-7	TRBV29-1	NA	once	CSVIGQGGSYEQYF	TGCAGCGTCATAGGACAGGGAGGGTCCTACGAGCAGTACTTC
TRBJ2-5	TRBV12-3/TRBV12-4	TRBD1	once	CASSSRQGSGETQYF	TGTGCCAGCAGTTCTCGACAGGGCTCGGGAGAGACCCAGTACTTC